This T cell receptor (beta chain) was captured by sequencing in a study of blood T cell repertoires in COVID-19 (dated by TCRdb to about 2020). About the study as a whole: Collaborator samples came from the United States, Italy and Spain and covered acute and convalescent phases of COVID-19. Deeply sampled blood TCRbeta repertoires from subjects exposed to, actively infected with, or recovered from COVID-19 were included in the dataset. The repertoires were released in a freely available public database meant as a resource for research on the immune response to SARS-CoV-2. Sample metadata almost always included a de-identified subject ID, COVID-19 status, age in years and sex. HLA class I and class II types, where available, came from metadata supplied by the sample provider rather than from assay-based typing. The material from the prospective study consisted of cDNA or gDNA derived from T cells, B-cell-depleted T cells, or PBMCs. Samples were obtained from the ongoing ImmuneRACE study (first 160 participants) and from some 1,300 subjects provided by 6 global collaborators. Beyond this particular receptor, the publication reports: The amount of clinical and demographic metadata varied by source and participant and was provided uncurated.

Regarding this clone: Its specific antigen is unknown. No base qualities exist here, and no much larger clone lies one base off it.

The collaborating institutions used their own protocols to collect whole blood in K2EDTA tubes. For TCRbeta analysis, collaborator samples were shipped as frozen whole blood, as isolated PBMCs, or as DNA extracted from either sample type. TCRbeta CDR3 regions were amplified from genomic DNA using the immunoSEQ Assay, a bias-controlled multiplex PCR. Concerning the study's data processing: Nucleated cell counts per sample were estimated from amplification of reference gene primers within the assay. To quantify the absolute abundance of each unique TCRbeta CDR3 rearrangement, sequence reads were collapsed and filtered. For each sample, productive Simpson clonality was calculated as the square root of Simpson's diversity index over productive rearrangements. TCRdb re-hosts the immuneACCESS table, in-frame sequences only. Its copies lack some clones; in the studies checked, an unresolved V gene accounts for under half of them, and the cause for the rest is not known. That table furnishes V, J and clone size, whereas the DNA furnished D and trimming. Within this sample are around 180,000 clones, with approximately 90% of them counted one time only. Under 30% of the sample rests with the top ten.

The sequenced material came from peripheral blood. The source of this sequence is a man in his fifties or sixties with acute or convalescent COVID-19.

CDR3 loop: CASSARGTGASDEQFF. In nucleotide form, the sequence is TGTGCCAGCAGCGCACGCGGGACAGGGGCTTCCGATGAGCAGTTCTTC. The chain was built from TRBV5-5 and TRBJ2-1, with 10 middle bases fitting TRBD1. V lost 4 bases and J lost 8 bases, and the count of bases not matched to a germline gene is 12. The CDR3, cysteine through phenylalanine, is 16 amino acids long. The DNA shown is the 48-base CDR3, in frame from base 1. According to the germline V gene (reference sequence), CDR1 reads SGHKS and CDR2 reads YYEKEE.